The rows below give T cell receptor beta chains drawn from one sample of a study of molecular identifiers for immune sequencing clone quantification. TCRdb fed the PCR reads into MiXCR, producing one record per CDR3 protein. The repertoire holds about 330,000 distinct CDR3 sequences, with about 22% as singletons. The sample taken for sequencing was naive CD8+ T cells from blood, with Jurkat cell RNA spiked in. The receptor source for this set is a human donor in good health. Some libraries in this study had Jurkat cell RNA spiked in. CDR3s include the opening cysteine and the closing phenylalanine or tryptophan. D genes are given only for firm matches. Only some rows state a clone size, as once, few, many or a class for expanded clones.

d_gene	j_gene	abundance	v_gene	CDR3aa	CDR3nt
TRBD2	TRBJ2-3	few	TRBV27	CASSLYGSGRAIFPDTQYF	TGTGCCAGCAGTTTATACGGGAGCGGGAGGGCCATCTTTCCAGATACGCAGTATTTT
NA	TRBJ2-3	NA	TRBV12-3/TRBV12-4	CAVNFGGFSTDTQYF	TGTGCCGTCAATTTCGGCGGGTTTAGCACAGATACGCAGTATTTT
NA	TRBJ2-3	few	TRBV13	CASSLGRGVGADTQYF	TGTGCCAGCAGCTTAGGAAGGGGAGTCGGGGCAGATACGCAGTATTTT
NA	TRBJ2-5	many	TRBV14	CASSRERTQETQYF	TGTGCCAGCAGCCGTGAGCGGACCCAAGAGACCCAGTACTTC
NA	TRBJ2-7	few	TRBV4-3	CASSRGPGNEQYF	TGCGCCAGCAGCCGCGGTCCAGGAAACGAGCAGTACTTC
NA	TRBJ1-5	NA	TRBV19	CASGLTGYQPQHF	TGTGCCAGTGGGTTAACGGGTTATCAGCCCCAGCATTTT
NA	TRBJ1-1	many	TRBV19	CASSIVKNTEAFF	TGTGCCAGTAGTATAGTCAAGAACACTGAAGCTTTCTTT
NA	TRBJ2-7	NA	TRBV27	CASSDWGNTGNPYEQYF	TGTGCCAGCAGTGACTGGGGAAACACAGGGAATCCCTACGAGCAGTACTTC
NA	TRBJ2-7	many	TRBV28	CASSSRGYYEQYF	TGTGCCAGCAGTTCCCGGGGGTACTACGAGCAGTACTTC
NA	TRBJ1-5	many	TRBV11-2	CASSSSDQPQHF	TGTGCCAGCAGCTCCTCAGATCAGCCCCAGCATTTT
NA	TRBJ2-7	NA	TRBV6-5	CASSNRGQSYEQYF	TGTGCCAGCAGTAACCGTGGACAGTCCTACGAGCAGTACTTC
NA	TRBJ2-1	few	TRBV4-1	CASSHPATVNEQFF	TGCGCCAGCAGTCACCCGGCCACTGTCAATGAGCAGTTCTTC
TRBD1	TRBJ1-6	NA	TRBV5-4	CASSIDRGSSPLHF	TGTGCCAGCAGCATAGACAGGGGGAGTTCACCCCTCCACTTT
TRBD1	TRBJ1-4	NA	TRBV4-1	CASSRTPGGEKLFF	TGCGCCAGCAGCCGCACTCCAGGGGGAGAAAAACTGTTTTTT
TRBD1	TRBJ1-1	few	TRBV7-9	CASSHRVGRQGVNTEAFF	TGTGCCAGCAGCCACCGCGTTGGGCGACAGGGGGTAAACACTGAAGCTTTCTTT
NA	TRBJ2-5	NA	TRBV10-3	CAISESWAGDMKTQYF	TGTGCCATCAGTGAGTCGTGGGCAGGGGATATGAAGACCCAGTACTTC
TRBD1	TRBJ1-5	NA	TRBV20-1	CSATPIGGFNQPQHF	TGCAGTGCTACCCCCATAGGGGGCTTCAATCAGCCCCAGCATTTT
NA	TRBJ1-5	NA	TRBV6-2/TRBV6-3	CASSLQSYSNQPQHF	TGTGCCAGCAGTTTACAGAGTTATAGCAATCAGCCCCAGCATTTT
NA	TRBJ2-1	many	TRBV7-6	CASSLNSLGVDYNEQFF	TGTGCCAGCAGCTTAAATTCCTTGGGTGTGGACTACAATGAGCAGTTCTTC
NA	TRBJ2-7	NA	TRBV7-9	CASSLEGGATYEQYF	TGTGCCAGCAGCTTAGAGGGGGGGGCCACCTACGAGCAGTACTTC
NA	TRBJ2-7	NA	TRBV6-1	CASRELRDIPYEQYF	TGTGCCAGCAGAGAACTACGGGACATACCCTACGAGCAGTACTTC
TRBD1	TRBJ1-2	few	TRBV4-2	CASRMPRTGTSAENYGYTF	TGTGCCAGCAGGATGCCAAGGACAGGGACGTCTGCCGAGAACTATGGCTACACCTTC
TRBD2	TRBJ2-3	few	TRBV2	CASSGDYAGRAGTDTQYF	TGTGCCAGCAGTGGGGACTATGCCGGGAGGGCCGGCACAGATACGCAGTATTTT
NA	TRBJ1-1	many	TRBV5-6	CASNDAGNTEAFF	TGTGCCAGTAACGACGCAGGGAACACTGAAGCTTTCTTT
NA	TRBJ1-4	many	TRBV7-2	CASSPDAWDLNEKLFF	TGTGCCAGCAGCCCCGACGCGTGGGACCTTAATGAAAAACTGTTTTTT
TRBD2	TRBJ2-3	NA	TRBV6-2/TRBV6-3	CASRPSLAGPIESDTQYF	TGTGCCAGCAGACCGTCCCTAGCGGGGCCCATCGAGTCGGATACGCAGTATTTT
NA	TRBJ1-4	NA	TRBV25-1	CASSDAMGGWEKLFF	TGTGCCAGCAGTGACGCTATGGGGGGCTGGGAAAAACTGTTTTTT
TRBD2	TRBJ2-7	NA	TRBV6-6	CASSYEREHGEQYF	TGTGCCAGCAGTTACGAGCGGGAGCATGGCGAGCAGTACTTC